These 19 T cell receptor beta chains were sequenced from one sample in a study of blood T cell repertoires in COVID-19. Clones were read by immunoSEQ multiplex PCR, and TCRdb kept only the in-frame ones, dropping some. The data hold roughly 260,000 clones, with 88% observed a single time. Sequencing input: peripheral blood. Receptor source: a man aged 55 to 70 who had recovered from COVID-19.

This clone was observed a single time. The chain joins TRBV6-5 to TRBJ2-1; D is ambiguous. Per the germline V gene, CDR1 is MNHEY and CDR2 is SVGAGI. With 1 base removed from V and 4 bases from J, the gap between germline ends came to 14 bases. This CDR3 contains 16 residues. The CDR3: CASSYWPSKIYNEQFF. Here the CDR3 DNA reads TGTGCCAGCAGTTACTGGCCTTCGAAGATATACAATGAGCAGTTCTTC.

The rearrangement joins TRBV3-1 (or the pseudogene TRBV3-2) to TRBJ2-5; possibly TRBD2 for D (6 bases). The CDR3 covers 15 residues. Germline loops: CDR1 LGHDT, CDR2 YNNKEL (reference sequence). V was trimmed by 0 bases and J by 5 bases, leaving 13 bases between them. DNA of the CDR3: TGTGCCAGCAGCCAAGACCGGCGGGGTGTCGAGACCCAGTACTTC. It yields the protein CASSQDRRGVETQYF.

The CDR3 nucleotides read TGTGCCATCAGCGGGACAGGGGCCTATGGCTACACCTTC. Translated, it gives CAISGTGAYGYTF. This chain connects TRBV10-3 to TRBJ1-2; TRBD1 matches at 10 bases. CDR3 size: 13 residues. Germline CDR1 reads ENHRY; CDR2 reads SYGVKD. Germline trimming cut 6 bases from V and 4 bases from J; bases unmatched to any gene: 2.

The V call is TRBV7-9, the J call TRBJ1-1; D might be TRBD1 (6 bases). Trimming left V 5 bases short and J 4 bases short, with 8 bases between. The CDR3 has 12 amino acids. CDR1 and CDR2 (germline): SEHNR, FQNEAQ (reference sequence). CDR3 sequence (DNA): TGTGCCAGCAGCAGAGGGGGCACTGAAGCTTTCTTT. Its protein product is CASSRGGTEAFF.

This clone was found a few times. The chain has TRBV11-2 and TRBJ2-7; TRBD1 matches 8 bases. The J segment lost 3 bases and the V segment lost 2 bases, leaving 6 bases of the junction unmatched. Germline V CDR1 and CDR2: SGHAT, FQNNGV. This CDR3 comprises 15 residues. CDR3 sequence: CASSLSSGGFYEQYF. For the CDR3, the DNA is TGTGCCAGCAGCTTAAGTTCAGGGGGCTTCTACGAGCAGTACTTC.

V gene TRBV7-8 combines with J gene TRBJ2-1; 10 positions match TRBD2. The CDR3 is 20 residues long. Germline trimming cut 1 base from V and 0 bases from J; bases unmatched to any gene: 12. Germline values: CDR1 SGHVS, CDR2 FQNEAQ. The CDR3 reads CASSLGLLTSGARSYNEQFF. In nucleotides, the CDR3 is TGTGCCAGCAGCTTAGGCTTGTTAACTAGCGGGGCCCGCTCCTACAATGAGCAGTTCTTC.

The chain recombines TRBV24-1 with TRBJ1-2, with D possibly TRBD1 on 5 matching bases. This CDR3 spans 15 amino acids. Germline V lookup: CDR1 KGHDR, CDR2 SFDVKD. Trimming cost V 0 bases and J 10 bases, with 17 bases left between them. CDR3 in amino acids: CATSDLKGKACNYTF. The CDR3 DNA sequence: TGTGCCACCAGTGATTTGAAGGGGAAGGCTTGCAACTACACCTTC.

V is TRBV24-1 and J is TRBJ1-2; D is unclear. The CDR3 spans 11 residues. Trimming removed 7 bases from V and 8 bases from J, with 10 bases in between. Germline V gives CDR1 KGHDR, CDR2 SFDVKD. The chain's CDR3 is CATSGPGGYTF. The DNA of the CDR3 is TGTGCCACCAGCGGACCGGGGGGCTACACCTTC.

J is TRBJ1-3 and V is TRBV18, with no clear D. Germline CDR1 is KGHSH and CDR2 is LQKENI. The CDR3 extends over 13 amino acids. V lost 4 bases, J lost 0 bases, and 4 bases lay in between. The CDR3: CASSLSSGNTIYF. The CDR3 bases are TGTGCCAGCTCACTCAGCTCTGGAAACACCATATATTTT. The full variable domain, with the rest looked up from reference TRBV18 and TRBJ1-3, is NAGVMQNPRHLVRRRGQEARLRCSPMKGHSHVYWYRQLPEEGLKFMVYLQKENIIDESGMPKERFSAEFPKEGPSILRIQQVVRGDSAAYFCASSLSSGNTIYFGEGSWLTVV.

This clone was detected only once. V usage is TRBV10-2 and J usage is TRBJ1-1; 7 positions agree with TRBD1. The CDR3 sequence is 14 residues long. J lost 4 bases, V lost 6 bases, and 8 bases had no gene match. CDR1 and CDR2 from the germline V gene are WSHSY and SAAADI. The CDR3 here is CASRLTGSGTEAFF. The CDR3 DNA follows: TGCGCCAGCAGGTTGACAGGGTCGGGCACTGAAGCTTTCTTT.

The chain recombines TRBV5-4 with TRBJ1-1, with a weak D call TRBD1 (5 bases). V gave up 7 bases and J gave up 1 base, with 17 bases separating them. Germline V gene lookup returns CDR1 SGHNT and CDR2 YYREEE (reference sequence). The CDR3 sequence is 15 residues long. CDR3 coding DNA: TGTGCCAGCTTTCCCTCGACAGACCGGAACACTGAAGCTTTCTTT. Its translation is CASFPSTDRNTEAFF.

The rearrangement links TRBV3-1 (or the pseudogene TRBV3-2) to TRBJ1-1; a weak D match, TRBD1 (5 bases). CDR1 LGHDT and CDR2 YNNKEL come from the germline V gene (reference sequence). Trimming took 5 bases from V and 6 from J, leaving 10 bases between them. This CDR3 has 12 residues. The CDR3 protein is CASSSWGAEAFF. The CDR3 DNA reads TGTGCCAGCAGCTCCTGGGGGGCTGAAGCTTTCTTT.

This clone has just one count. The J gene is TRBJ1-2, the V gene TRBV30; TRBD1 matches 7 bases. This CDR3 is 15 amino acids long. J gave up 1 base and V 2 bases, and 7 bases lay outside the gene matches. Germline values: CDR1 GTSNPN, CDR2 SVGIG (reference sequence). CDR3 sequence: CAWSPRRGYNYGYTF. The CDR3, as DNA: TGTGCCTGGAGTCCTCGCAGGGGGTATAACTATGGCTACACCTTC.

This clone appeared once. The rearrangement joins TRBV7-3 to TRBJ1-2, with D possibly matching TRBD1 (5 bases). CDR1 and CDR2 (germline): SGHTA, FQGTGA. There are 16 residues in the CDR3. V shed 5 bases and J shed 3 bases, with 19 bases lying between them. The CDR3 loop is CASSPGHGIIDYGYTF. The DNA for the CDR3 is TGTGCCAGCAGCCCAGGACACGGAATTATAGACTATGGCTACACCTTC.

The V call is TRBV5-1, the J call TRBJ2-3; TRBD2 might be the D (5 bases). V lost 0 bases to trimming and J lost 8 bases, with 19 bases between them. The CDR3 has 16 residues. Germline CDR1 and CDR2: SGHRS and YFSETQ. The CDR3 DNA sequence: TGCGCCAGCAGCTTGGCGCGCGCCTGGGGAGATAGTACGCAGTATTTT. Amino acid sequence: CASSLARAWGDSTQYF.

This clone was counted a single time. This CDR3 is CASSLSILLGGTEAFF. For the CDR3, the DNA is TGCGCCAGCAGCTTGTCGATACTCCTGGGAGGCACTGAAGCTTTCTTT. The rearrangement links TRBV5-1 to TRBJ1-1; D uncertain. This CDR3 comprises 16 residues. V was trimmed by 1 base and J by 4 bases, leaving 17 bases between them. Per germline, CDR1 SGHRS and CDR2 YFSETQ. Supplemented by reference TRBV5-1 and TRBJ1-1, the full variable domain reads KAGVTQTPRYLIKTRGQQVTLSCSPISGHRSVSWYQQTPGQGLQFLFEYFSETQRNKGNFPGRFSGRQFSNSRSEMNVSTLELGDSALYLCASSLSILLGGTEAFFGQGTRLTVV.

This clone came up a few times. The sample holds other DNA sequences that translate to the same CDR3. This chain links TRBV12-3 or TRBV12-4 with TRBJ1-1; no clear D. There are 12 residues in the CDR3. Deletions cut 6 bases from V and 1 base from J, with 6 bases between. CDR3 nucleotide sequence: TGTGCCAGCAGAGACAAGAACACTGAAGCTTTCTTT. Protein product: CASRDKNTEAFF.

The chain uses TRBV7-9 and TRBJ1-3, with 8 nucleotides matching TRBD1. V lost 3 bases, J lost 2 bases, and 6 bases stayed unmatched. The CDR3 runs to 16 residues. Per germline, CDR1 SEHNR and CDR2 FQNEAQ (reference sequence). CDR3 protein: CASSFPRTGTGNTIYF. For the CDR3, the DNA is TGTGCCAGCAGCTTCCCCCGGACAGGGACTGGAAACACCATATATTTT.

V and J are TRBV18 and TRBJ2-3; 8 bases fit TRBD1. Germline trimming cut 2 bases from V and 0 bases from J; bases unmatched to any gene: 1. The CDR3 extends over 15 amino acids. CDR1 and CDR2 (germline): KGHSH, LQKENI. The CDR3 loop is CASSPGQGSTDTQYF. The CDR3 nucleotides are TGTGCCAGCTCACCAGGACAGGGCAGCACAGATACGCAGTATTTT.